Below are 14 T cell receptor beta chains sequenced from a single sample in a study of T-cell reconstitution after alpha-beta-depleted transplantation in children. Unique molecular identifiers were incorporated into the prepared TCRbeta library. TCRdb fed the PCR reads into MiXCR, producing one record per CDR3 protein. The table lists more than 85,000 distinct CDR3 sequences, 9% to 12% of them singletons. The sample here was PBMCs from the stem cell graft donor, taken from the stem cell graft. These receptors all come from a human donor who donated a stem cell graft to a child with acute lymphoblastic leukemia.

Ten or more counts support this clonotype. The chain couples TRBV4-3 to TRBJ2-1, with no clear D. The CDR3 is made up of 14 amino acids. Per the germline V gene, CDR1 is LGHNA and CDR2 is YSLEER. Trimming cost V 0 bases and J 6 bases, with 9 bases left between them. CDR3 DNA sequence: TGCGCCAGCAGCCAAGATGGGGTGGCCAATGAGCAGTTCTTC. Its translation: CASSQDGVANEQFF.

Ten or more counts support this clonotype. The V gene is TRBV5-1, the J gene TRBJ2-3; D gene uncertain. Trimming took off 4 bases at V and 2 bases at J, with 20 bases between the two ends. The CDR3 is 17 residues long. Germline V gene sequence: CDR1 SGHRS, CDR2 YFSETQ. The CDR3 spells CASSLEAGSRSTDTQYF. The DNA of the CDR3 is TGCGCCAGCAGCCTCGAGGCCGGGTCCCGGTCCACAGATACGCAGTATTTT.

This clonotype was seen more than once but under ten times. V usage is TRBV7-2 and J usage is TRBJ2-1, with D possibly TRBD2 on 6 matching bases. This CDR3 has 13 residues. The V gene's germline CDR1 is SGHTA and CDR2 FQGNSA. The V end was cut by 3 bases, the J end by 5 bases, with 8 bases between. CDR3 sequence (DNA): TGTGCCAGCAGCTTGGGACTTAACAATGAGCAGTTCTTC. This gives the protein CASSLGLNNEQFF.

This clonotype was observed at least ten times. The chain employs TRBV15 and TRBJ2-1, with TRBD2 matching over 9 bases. Germline V gene data show CDR1 as LNHNV and CDR2 as YYDKDF (reference sequence). V shed 1 base, J shed 10 bases, and the junction held 8 bases outside the gene matches. The CDR3 contains 15 residues. In DNA, the CDR3 is TGTGCCACCAGCAGAGGTACTAGCGGGCCCGGCGAGCAGTTCTTC. Residues: CATSRGTSGPGEQFF.

The gene calls are TRBV19 and TRBJ1-1; 9 nucleotides agree with TRBD1. In germline, CDR1 is LNHDA, CDR2 SQIVND (reference sequence). There are 16 residues in the CDR3. With 3 bases clipped from V and 4 bases from J, the junction kept 9 bases outside the gene matches. The CDR3 region is CASSIRTGGAGTEAFF. CDR3 coding DNA: TGTGCCAGTAGTATTCGAACAGGGGGCGCAGGCACTGAAGCTTTCTTT.

This clonotype was counted many times. The chain couples TRBV7-8 to TRBJ2-5; 11 nucleotides line up with TRBD2. With V trimmed by 3 bases and J by 0 bases, 12 bases remained unmatched. This CDR3 is 19 amino acids long. Germline loops: CDR1 SGHVS, CDR2 FQNEAQ. The CDR3 DNA reads TGTGCCAGCAGCTTCGCGGCTAGCGGGGGGTCTTGGTACCAAGAGACCCAGTACTTC. Its translation is CASSFAASGGSWYQETQYF.

The DNA for the CDR3 is TGTGCCAGCAGGACCCGGCAGGTTGGCTACACCTTC. This translates into CASRTRQVGYTF. The chain couples TRBV6-2 or TRBV6-3 to TRBJ1-2; D remains unclear. This CDR3 is built from 12 residues. Germline V gene sequence: CDR1 MNHEY, CDR2 SVGEGT. V lost 6 bases to trimming and J lost 7 bases, with 12 bases between them.

The rearrangement uses TRBV3-1 and TRBJ2-4, with 10 bases matching TRBD1. With 6 bases clipped from V and 1 base from J, the junction kept 15 bases outside the gene matches. CDR3 length: 19 amino acids. Germline-derived CDR1 and CDR2 are LGHDT and YNNKEL (reference sequence). The CDR3 region has the DNA TGTGCCAGCAGAGAGCCACTAACCGGGACAGGGGAGGCCAAAAACATTCAGTACTTC. As protein: CASREPLTGTGEAKNIQYF.

This clonotype appeared many times. The chain has TRBV29-1 and TRBJ2-5, with TRBD1 identical over 8 bases. The CDR3 covers 16 residues. The ends lost 4 bases at V and 0 bases at J; junction bases unmatched: 10. Germline lookup yields CDR1 SQVTM and CDR2 ANQGSEA. The CDR3 sequence is CSVGDTGTGHQETQYF. The CDR3 region has the DNA TGCAGCGTTGGAGACACCGGGACAGGCCACCAAGAGACCCAGTACTTC.

V gene TRBV5-6 combines with J gene TRBJ2-7, with D tentatively TRBD2 (5 bases). The germline CDR1 and CDR2 sequences are SGHDT and YYEEEE. The CDR3 has 13 amino acids. V was trimmed by 8 bases and J by 0 bases, leaving 12 bases between them. The CDR3 sequence: CARSHGVSYEQYF. The DNA for the CDR3 is TGTGCCAGGAGCCACGGGGTCTCCTACGAGCAGTACTTC.

The V gene is TRBV29-1, the J gene TRBJ2-2; possible D gene TRBD1, 5 bases. The CDR3 extends over 15 amino acids. Germline-derived CDR1 and CDR2 are SQVTM and ANQGSEA. V lost 1 base and J lost 0, with 9 bases in between. The CDR3, as DNA: TGCAGCGTTGAAGTGGCCAGGGCGAACACCGGGGAGCTGTTTTTT. Translation gives CSVEVARANTGELFF.

The sample holds many counts of this clonotype. The chain joins TRBV7-8 to TRBJ2-2; unclear D gene. Deletions cut 6 bases from V and 4 bases from J, with 15 bases between. The CDR3 runs 15 residues. Germline CDR1 is SGHVS and CDR2 is FQNEAQ. DNA for the CDR3: TGTGCCAGCAGGTGGCCGAGCCAAACCACCGGGGAGCTGTTTTTT. It is translated as CASRWPSQTTGELFF.

This clonotype was found many times. The gene calls are TRBV27 and TRBJ2-7; D uncertain. The CDR3 has 12 residues. Deletions cut 5 bases from V and 7 bases from J, with 12 bases between. Germline V gene lookup returns CDR1 MNHEY and CDR2 SMNVEV (reference sequence). Here the CDR3 DNA reads TGTGCCAGCAGTGCCCCGGGCTATGAGCAGTACTTC. This encodes CASSAPGYEQYF.

This clonotype was seen repeatedly, ten times or more. The genes are TRBV6-5 and TRBJ1-3; the D gene is possibly TRBD1 (5 bases). The CDR3 runs to 16 residues. Trimming cost V 4 bases and J 1 base, with 14 bases left between them. Per the germline V gene, CDR1 is MNHEY and CDR2 is SVGAGI. CDR3 nucleotide sequence: TGTGCCAGCAGTTCACCCGGGAGGGGATCTGGAAACACCATATATTTT. It encodes CASSSPGRGSGNTIYF.